These 5 T cell receptor beta chains share one sample of origin, sequenced in a study of T-cell reconstitution after alpha-beta-depleted transplantation in children. Unique molecular identifiers were built into the TCRbeta library. Using its own MiXCR run on the PCR reads, TCRdb lists one record per CDR3 protein. The profile shows around 960,000 distinct CDR3 sequences, about 30% of them singletons. The source was PBMCs, mostly from graft donor cells, collected 360 days after TCRalphabeta/CD19-depleted stem cell transplant. The receptor source for this set is a boy in the first two years of life who had a stem cell transplant for SCID, so the T cells may come from the graft donor.

The chain has TRBV5-5 and TRBJ1-1, with a tentative D call TRBD1 (5 bases). Trimming stripped 4 bases from V and 0 bases from J, with 13 bases between. The CDR3 covers 15 residues. CDR1 SGHKS and CDR2 YYEKEE come from the germline V gene (reference sequence). The CDR3 coding sequence is TGTGCCAGCAGCAACCCGGGGGTCATGAACACTGAAGCTTTCTTT. Translating it yields CASSNPGVMNTEAFF.

This clonotype was observed a handful of times. This chain uses TRBV20-1 with TRBJ2-3; the D gene could be TRBD1 or TRBD2 (6 bases each). Per the germline V gene, CDR1 is DFQATT and CDR2 is SNEGSKA (reference sequence). This CDR3 comprises 14 residues. CDR3 DNA sequence: TGCAGCGTGGGTGGGGGGCCGGGCACAGATACGCAGTATTTT. This translates into CSVGGGPGTDTQYF.

The V and J genes are TRBV11-3 and TRBJ2-3; 8 nucleotides match TRBD2. There are 13 residues in the CDR3. Losses at the gene ends were 5 bases for V and 7 bases for J; bases not matched to a gene: 5. Per the germline V gene, CDR1 is SGHNT and CDR2 is YENEEA. This CDR3 reads CASSQIAGNTQYF. The CDR3 DNA sequence: TGTGCCAGCAGCCAAATAGCGGGAAATACGCAGTATTTT.

The chain couples TRBV29-1 to TRBJ1-2; possible D gene TRBD1, 6 bases. Trimming pared 1 base from V and 8 bases from J, leaving 17 bases between. This CDR3 comprises 14 residues. Germline values: CDR1 SQVTM, CDR2 ANQGSEA. The CDR3 DNA reads as TGCAGCGTTGAAGGAACCAGGGGCGGCAGAGGCTACACCTTC. Residues: CSVEGTRGGRGYTF.

The chain joins TRBV15 to TRBJ2-7; perhaps TRBD2 as D (6 bases). Germline CDR1 and CDR2: LNHNV and YYDKDF (reference sequence). The CDR3 extends over 14 amino acids. Trimming stripped 2 bases from V and 3 bases from J, with 11 bases between. The CDR3 DNA reads TGTGCCACCAGCAGATCGGGGGTTTTCTACGAGCAGTACTTC. Its translation is CATSRSGVFYEQYF.